Listed below are T cell receptor beta chains from one sample, sequenced in a study of T cells in localized non-small cell lung cancer. Here immunoSEQ multiplex PCR was the method, and the copy in TCRdb shows in-frame clones only, minus some. The table records 4,400 or so clones, 32% of them present only once. Specimen: lung tumor tissue, collected before any cancer treatment. These receptors were obtained from a male donor at least 60 years old with stage III lung adenocarcinoma. Each CDR3 is given with its conserved first and last residue.

>TRBV28|16
CASRKRRETGTGELFF
>TRBV6-8|15
CASSDSGEPYNEQFF
>TRBV27|17
CASSWDSGRAGADTQYF
>TRBV11-3|14
CASTKRSERGELFF
>TRBV6-8|13
CAAWGRNTGELFF
>TRBV19|19
CASSPRGGSQGLSNQPQHF
>TRBV11-3|17
CASSLETSGSFTDTQYF
>TRBV11-3|14
CASSFPGQIEKLFF
>TRBV7-2|13
CASSLTGDQPQHF
>TRBV28|14
CASREQGSVWGYTF
>TRBV10-2|13
CASSESGSYEQYF
>TRBV7-7|17
CASSLGAGVGDTDTQYF
>TRBV11-3|17
CASSSKRAGTGGAEQYF
>TRBV29-1|15
CSVGAPTSGGTEAFF
>TRBV11-3|15
CASSLGSGGRTEAFF
>TRBV6-8|13
CASSFRGSYEQYF
>TRBV29-1|14
CSVLGTSAEETQYF
>TRBV23-1|20
CASSQSGSGTEHYSTDTQYF
>TRBV30|12
CAWNLMNTEAFF
>TRBV6-8|16
CASSSRKTGPNTEAFF
>TRBV6-1|13
CASSEAINQPQHF
>TRBV11-3|17
CASSSQPRIQGSYEQYF
>TRBV28|15
CASSPSGSSYNEQFF
>TRBV28|13
CASSFQGTLGYTF
>TRBV9|15
CASSFEQGSGNTIYF
>TRBV9|18
CASSVASGRPPNTGELFF
>TRBV11-3|15
CASSRSGLTGHGYTF
>TRBV10-2|12
CASSVTGLEQYF
>TRBV5-1|16
CASSLGQVSSTDTQYF
>TRBV28|15
CASSPSPPSGDTQYF
>TRBV28|15
CASSLLAGGTGELFF
>TRBV6-8|15
CASRFLAGVLETQYF
>TRBV28|14
CASSYGDSNQPQHF
>TRBV11-3|14
CASSLAGENTEAFF
>TRBV11-3|14
CASSQNKEGYGYTF
>TRBV29-1|15
CSVDSLDSPLGTQYF
>TRBV16|15
CASSQTQTGSYGYTF
>TRBV11-3|14
CASSFQTSANEQFF
>TRBV19|15
CASSIRRGGEETQYF
>TRBV6-8|16
CASSYADRGSNQPQHF
>TRBV25-1|14
CASSLGQGSYEQYF
>TRBV28|14
CASSGTGAADTQYF